This T cell receptor (beta chain) was found in a study of shared clonotypes between healthy human individuals. Germline CDR1 is SGHNT and CDR2 is YYREEE (reference sequence). The J segment lost 2 bases and the V segment lost 3 bases, leaving 7 bases of the junction unmatched. The length of the CDR3 is 16 residues. Donors included only healthy HIV-negative adults lacking recent acute infections or vaccinations. The protocol was immunoSEQ multiplex PCR, while the TCRdb copy is restricted to in-frame clones and leaves out a portion. The table shows approximately 2.4 million clones, with more than 90% occurring only once.

The chain uses TRBV5-4 and TRBJ2-3; 9 positions match TRBD2. This receptor was identified in a man between 18 and 35 years old in good health. Specimen: naive CD4+ T cells sorted from blood. Regarding subset: CD45RA+ positively selected. The CDR3 here is CASSSSAGGITDTQYF. The CDR3 DNA sequence: TGTGCCAGCAGCTCGTCGGCGGGAGGGATCACAGATACGCAGTATTTT.